The source of this T cell receptor beta chain is a study of control samples from healthy donors and cancer patients. TCRdb's copy holds only in-frame clones and misses some; the assay was immunoSEQ multiplex PCR. Among about 170,000 clones listed, over 85% were seen once. This clone appeared once. Sequencing was performed on blood. The receptor comes from an older woman in good health.

The DNA of the CDR3 is TGTGCCAGTAAAAGCGAAAAACTGTTTTTT. As protein: CASKSEKLFF. V and J are TRBV19 and TRBJ1-4; no clear D gene. Trimming shortened V by 7 bases and J by 8 bases, and 5 bases separated the two germline ends. In germline, CDR1 is LNHDA, CDR2 SQIVND (reference sequence). The CDR3 has 10 residues.